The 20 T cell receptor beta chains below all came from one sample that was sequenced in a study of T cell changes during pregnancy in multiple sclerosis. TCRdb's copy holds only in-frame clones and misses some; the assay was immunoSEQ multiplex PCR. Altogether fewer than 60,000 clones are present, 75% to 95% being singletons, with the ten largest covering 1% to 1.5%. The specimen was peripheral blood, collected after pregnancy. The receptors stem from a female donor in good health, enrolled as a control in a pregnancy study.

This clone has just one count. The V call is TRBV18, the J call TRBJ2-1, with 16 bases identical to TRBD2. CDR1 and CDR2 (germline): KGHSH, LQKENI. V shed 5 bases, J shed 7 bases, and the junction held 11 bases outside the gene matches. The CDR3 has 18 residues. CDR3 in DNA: TGTGCCAGCTCAACTCCGGGACTAGCGGGAGGGCAGAAAAATGAGCAGTTCTTC. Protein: CASSTPGLAGGQKNEQFF.

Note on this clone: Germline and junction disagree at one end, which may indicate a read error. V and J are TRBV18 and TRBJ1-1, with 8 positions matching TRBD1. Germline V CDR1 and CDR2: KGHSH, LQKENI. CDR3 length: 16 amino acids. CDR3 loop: CASSPVFIRGPLKGIF. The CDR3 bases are TGTGCCAGCTCACCAGTTTTCATCAGGGGGCCCTTGAAGGGGATCTTT.

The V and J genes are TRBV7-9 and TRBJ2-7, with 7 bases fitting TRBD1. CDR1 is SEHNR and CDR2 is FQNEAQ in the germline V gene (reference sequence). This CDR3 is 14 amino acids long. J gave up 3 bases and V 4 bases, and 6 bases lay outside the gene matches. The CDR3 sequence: CASSSRQGNYEQYF. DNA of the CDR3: TGTGCCAGCAGCTCCCGACAGGGTAACTACGAGCAGTACTTC.

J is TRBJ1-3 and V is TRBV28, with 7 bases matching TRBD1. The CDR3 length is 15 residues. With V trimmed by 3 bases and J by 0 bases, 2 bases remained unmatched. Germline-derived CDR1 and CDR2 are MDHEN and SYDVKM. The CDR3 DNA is TGTGCCAGCAGTTTTCAGGGGGACTCTGGAAACACCATATATTTT. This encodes CASSFQGDSGNTIYF. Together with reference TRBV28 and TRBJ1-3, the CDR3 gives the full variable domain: DVKVTQSSRYLVKRTGEKVFLECVQDMDHENMFWYRQDPGLGLRLIYFSYDVKMKEKGDIPEGYSVSREKKERFSLILESASTNQTSMYLCASSFQGDSGNTIYFGEGSWLTVV.

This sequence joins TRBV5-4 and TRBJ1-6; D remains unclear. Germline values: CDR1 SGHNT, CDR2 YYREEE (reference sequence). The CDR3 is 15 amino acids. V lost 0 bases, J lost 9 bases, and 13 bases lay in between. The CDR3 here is CASSLVPGGGSPLHF. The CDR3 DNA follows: TGTGCCAGCAGCTTGGTCCCCGGTGGTGGTTCACCCCTCCACTTT.

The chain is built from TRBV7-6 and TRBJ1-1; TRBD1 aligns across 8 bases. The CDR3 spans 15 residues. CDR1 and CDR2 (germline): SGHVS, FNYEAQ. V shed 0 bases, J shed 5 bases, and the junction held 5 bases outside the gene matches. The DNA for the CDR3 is TGTGCCAGCAGCTTAGCTCCTACAGGGGGGACTGAAGCTTTCTTT. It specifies CASSLAPTGGTEAFF.

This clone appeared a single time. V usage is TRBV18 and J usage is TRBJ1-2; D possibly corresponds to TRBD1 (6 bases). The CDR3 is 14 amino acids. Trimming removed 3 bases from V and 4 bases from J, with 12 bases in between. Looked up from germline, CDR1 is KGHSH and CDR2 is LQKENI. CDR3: CASSPAQGIYGYTF. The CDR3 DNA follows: TGTGCCAGCTCACCGGCCCAGGGGATCTATGGCTACACCTTC.

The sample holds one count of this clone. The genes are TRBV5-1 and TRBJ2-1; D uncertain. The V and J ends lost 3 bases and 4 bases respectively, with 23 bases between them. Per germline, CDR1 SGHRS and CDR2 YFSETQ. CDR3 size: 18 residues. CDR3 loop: CASSSKMSAAGSYNEQFF. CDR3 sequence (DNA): TGCGCCAGCAGCTCGAAAATGAGTGCGGCCGGTTCTTACAATGAGCAGTTCTTC.

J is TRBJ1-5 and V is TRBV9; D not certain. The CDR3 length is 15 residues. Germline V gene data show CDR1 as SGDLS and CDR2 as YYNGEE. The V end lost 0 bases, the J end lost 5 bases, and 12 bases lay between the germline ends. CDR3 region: CASSVGAGGYQPQHF. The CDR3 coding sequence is TGTGCCAGCAGCGTAGGGGCAGGAGGATATCAGCCCCAGCATTTT.

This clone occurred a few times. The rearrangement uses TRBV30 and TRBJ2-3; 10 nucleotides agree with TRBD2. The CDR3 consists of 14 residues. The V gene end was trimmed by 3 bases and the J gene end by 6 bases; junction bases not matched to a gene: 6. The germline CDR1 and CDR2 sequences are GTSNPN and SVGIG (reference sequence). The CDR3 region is CAWRTPGLADTQYF. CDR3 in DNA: TGTGCCTGGAGGACCCCGGGACTAGCGGATACGCAGTATTTT. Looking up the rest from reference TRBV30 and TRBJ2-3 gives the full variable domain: SQTIHQWPATLVQPVGSPLSLECTVEGTSNPNLYWYRQAAGRGLQLLFYSVGIGQISSEVPQNLSASRPQDRQFILSSKKLLLSDSGFYLCAWRTPGLADTQYFGPGTRLTVL.

CDR3 sequence reads: CASSRLASGGHHGETQYF. The CDR3 DNA sequence: TGTGCCAGCAGCAGGCTGGCTAGCGGGGGGCATCACGGTGAGACCCAGTACTTC. The rearrangement uses TRBV9 and TRBJ2-5; 11 bases are a match to TRBD2. Unmatched junction bases numbered 16, after V lost 4 bases and J lost 5 bases. Germline V gene data show CDR1 as SGDLS and CDR2 as YYNGEE. This CDR3 region has 18 residues.

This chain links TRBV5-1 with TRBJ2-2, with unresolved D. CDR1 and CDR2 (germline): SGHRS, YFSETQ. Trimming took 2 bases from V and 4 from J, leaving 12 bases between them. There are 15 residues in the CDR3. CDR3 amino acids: CASSFTTWPTGELFF. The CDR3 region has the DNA TGCGCCAGCAGCTTCACGACATGGCCCACCGGGGAGCTGTTTTTT. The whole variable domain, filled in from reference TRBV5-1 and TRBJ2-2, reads KAGVTQTPRYLIKTRGQQVTLSCSPISGHRSVSWYQQTPGQGLQFLFEYFSETQRNKGNFPGRFSGRQFSNSRSEMNVSTLELGDSALYLCASSFTTWPTGELFFGEGSRLTVL.

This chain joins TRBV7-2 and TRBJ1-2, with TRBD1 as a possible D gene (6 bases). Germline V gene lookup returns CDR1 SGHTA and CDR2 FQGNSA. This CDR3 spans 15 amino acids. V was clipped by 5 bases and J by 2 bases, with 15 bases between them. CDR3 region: CASSRGGANNYGYTF. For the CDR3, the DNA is TGTGCCAGCAGCCGTGGGGGGGCAAACAACTATGGCTACACCTTC.

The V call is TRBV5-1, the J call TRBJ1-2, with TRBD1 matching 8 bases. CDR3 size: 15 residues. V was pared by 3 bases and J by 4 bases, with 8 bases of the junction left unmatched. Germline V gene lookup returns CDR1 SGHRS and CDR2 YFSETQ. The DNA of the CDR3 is TGCGCCAGCAGCTGGGCAGGGGGCCACAGCTATGGCTACACCTTC. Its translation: CASSWAGGHSYGYTF.

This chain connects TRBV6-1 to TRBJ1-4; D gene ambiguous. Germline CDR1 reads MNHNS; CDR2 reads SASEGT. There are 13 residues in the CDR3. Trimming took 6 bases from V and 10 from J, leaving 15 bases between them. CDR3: CASRPARRGKLFF. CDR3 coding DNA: TGTGCCAGCAGACCGGCGCGGAGAGGAAAACTGTTTTTT.

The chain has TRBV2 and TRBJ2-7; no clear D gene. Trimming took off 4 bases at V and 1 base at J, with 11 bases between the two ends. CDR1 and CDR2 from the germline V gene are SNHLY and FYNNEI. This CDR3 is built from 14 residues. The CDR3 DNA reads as TGTGCCAGCAGTGCTCGACAATCTTCCTACGAGCAGTACTTC. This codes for CASSARQSSYEQYF.

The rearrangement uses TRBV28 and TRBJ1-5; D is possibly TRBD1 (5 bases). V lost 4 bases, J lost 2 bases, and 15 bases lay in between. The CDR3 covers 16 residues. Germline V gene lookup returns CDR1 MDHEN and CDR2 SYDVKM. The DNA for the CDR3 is TGTGCCAGCAGTTCCTTAGGGGTTTTGGGCAATCAGCCCCAGCATTTT. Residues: CASSSLGVLGNQPQHF.

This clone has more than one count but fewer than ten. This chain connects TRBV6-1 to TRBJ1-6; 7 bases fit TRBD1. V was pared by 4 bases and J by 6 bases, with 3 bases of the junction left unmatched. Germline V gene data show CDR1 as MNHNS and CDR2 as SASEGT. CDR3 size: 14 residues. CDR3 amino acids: CASSVRQGNSPLHF. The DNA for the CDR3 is TGTGCCAGCAGTGTACGACAGGGTAATTCACCCCTCCACTTT.

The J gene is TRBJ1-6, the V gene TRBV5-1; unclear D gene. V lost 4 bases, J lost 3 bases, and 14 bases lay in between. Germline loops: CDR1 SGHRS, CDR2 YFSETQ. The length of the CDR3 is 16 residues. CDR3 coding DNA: TGCGCCAGCAGCCCTATGGAGGCAGTCTATAATTCACCCCTCCACTTT. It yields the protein CASSPMEAVYNSPLHF.

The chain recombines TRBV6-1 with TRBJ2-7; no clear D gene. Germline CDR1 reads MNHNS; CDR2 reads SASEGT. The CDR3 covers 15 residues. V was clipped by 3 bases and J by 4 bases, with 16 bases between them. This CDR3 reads CASSDPRPPTYEQYF. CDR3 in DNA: TGTGCCAGCAGTGATCCTCGCCCACCGACTTACGAGCAGTACTTC.